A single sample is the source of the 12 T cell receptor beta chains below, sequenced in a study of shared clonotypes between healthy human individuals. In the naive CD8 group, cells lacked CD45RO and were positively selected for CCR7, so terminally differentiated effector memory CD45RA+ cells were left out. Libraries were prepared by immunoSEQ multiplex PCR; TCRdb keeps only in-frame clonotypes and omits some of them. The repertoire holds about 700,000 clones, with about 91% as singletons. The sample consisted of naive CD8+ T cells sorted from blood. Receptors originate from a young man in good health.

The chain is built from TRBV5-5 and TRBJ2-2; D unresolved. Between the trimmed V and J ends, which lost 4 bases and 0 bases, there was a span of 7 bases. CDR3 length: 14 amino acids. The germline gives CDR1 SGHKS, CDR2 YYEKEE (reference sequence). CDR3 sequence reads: CASSQTSNTGELFF. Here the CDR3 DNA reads TGTGCCAGCAGCCAAACATCGAACACCGGGGAGCTGTTTTTT.

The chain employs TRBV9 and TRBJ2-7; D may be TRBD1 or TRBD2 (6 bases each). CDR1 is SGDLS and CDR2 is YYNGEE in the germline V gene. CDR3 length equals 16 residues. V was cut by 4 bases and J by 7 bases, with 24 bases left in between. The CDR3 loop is CASSSEGGPPFWEQYF. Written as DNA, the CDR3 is TGTGCCAGCAGCTCAGAGGGGGGACCGCCCTTCTGGGAGCAGTACTTC.

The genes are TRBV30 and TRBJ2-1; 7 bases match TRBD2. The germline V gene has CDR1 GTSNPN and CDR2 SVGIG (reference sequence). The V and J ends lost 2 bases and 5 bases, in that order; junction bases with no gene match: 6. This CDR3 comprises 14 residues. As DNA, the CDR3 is TGTGCCTGGAGTAAGGGGACTATCGACAATGAGCAGTTCTTC. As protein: CAWSKGTIDNEQFF. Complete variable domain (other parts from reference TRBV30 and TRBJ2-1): SQTIHQWPATLVQPVGSPLSLECTVEGTSNPNLYWYRQAAGRGLQLLFYSVGIGQISSEVPQNLSASRPQDRQFILSSKKLLLSDSGFYLCAWSKGTIDNEQFFGPGTRLTVL.

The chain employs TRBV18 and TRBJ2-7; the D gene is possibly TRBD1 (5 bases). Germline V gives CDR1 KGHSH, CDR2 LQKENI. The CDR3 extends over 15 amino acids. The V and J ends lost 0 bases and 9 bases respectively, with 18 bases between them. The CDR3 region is CASSPPRGDSNVQYF. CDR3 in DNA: TGTGCCAGCTCACCACCAAGGGGCGATTCTAATGTGCAGTACTTC.

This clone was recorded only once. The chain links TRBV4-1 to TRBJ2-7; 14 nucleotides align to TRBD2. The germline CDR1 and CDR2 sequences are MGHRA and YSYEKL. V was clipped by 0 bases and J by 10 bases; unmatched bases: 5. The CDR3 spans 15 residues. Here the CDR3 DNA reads TGCGCCAGCAGCCAAGATCCGGGACTAGCGGGAGCCCAGTACTTC. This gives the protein CASSQDPGLAGAQYF.

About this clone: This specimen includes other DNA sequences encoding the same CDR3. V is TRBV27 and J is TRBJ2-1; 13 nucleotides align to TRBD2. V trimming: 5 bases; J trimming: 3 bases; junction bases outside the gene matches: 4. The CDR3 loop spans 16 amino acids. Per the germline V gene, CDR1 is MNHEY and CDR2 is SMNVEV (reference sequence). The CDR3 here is CASSPRTSGSYNEQFF. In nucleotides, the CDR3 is TGTGCCAGCAGTCCCAGGACTAGCGGGAGCTACAATGAGCAGTTCTTC.

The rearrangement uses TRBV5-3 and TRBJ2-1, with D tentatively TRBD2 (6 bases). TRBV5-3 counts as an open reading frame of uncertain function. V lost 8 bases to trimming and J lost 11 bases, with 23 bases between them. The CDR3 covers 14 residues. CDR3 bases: TGTGCCAGCCTTCCCGGGACTCCCGTGGTTCAGCAGTTCTTC. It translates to CASLPGTPVVQQFF.

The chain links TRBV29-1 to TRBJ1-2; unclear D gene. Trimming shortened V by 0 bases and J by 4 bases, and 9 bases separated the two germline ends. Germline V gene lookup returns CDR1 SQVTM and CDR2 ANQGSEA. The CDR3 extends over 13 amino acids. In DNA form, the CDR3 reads TGCAGCGTTGAAGATCAAGAGTTCTATGGCTACACCTTC. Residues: CSVEDQEFYGYTF.

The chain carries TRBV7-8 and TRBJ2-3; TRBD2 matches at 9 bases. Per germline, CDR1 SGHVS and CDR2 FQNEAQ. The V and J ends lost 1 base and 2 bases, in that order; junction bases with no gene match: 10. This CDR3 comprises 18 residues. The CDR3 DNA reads TGTGCCAGCAGCTTAGTAGCGGGAGAACTTGGGGACACAGATACGCAGTATTTT. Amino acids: CASSLVAGELGDTDTQYF.

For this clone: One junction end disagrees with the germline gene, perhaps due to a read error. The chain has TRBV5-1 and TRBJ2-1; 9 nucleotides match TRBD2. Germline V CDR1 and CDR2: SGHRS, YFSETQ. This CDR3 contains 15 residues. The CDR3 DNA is TGCGCCAGCACCTTGGGACTAGCATTAAACAATGAGCAGTTCTTC. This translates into CASTLGLALNNEQFF. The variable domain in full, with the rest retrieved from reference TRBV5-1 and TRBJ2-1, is KAGVTQTPRYLIKTRGQQVTLSCSPISGHRSVSWYQQTPGQGLQFLFEYFSETQRNKGNFPGRFSGRQFSNSRSEMNVSTLELGDSALYLCASTLGLALNNEQFFGPGTRLTVL.

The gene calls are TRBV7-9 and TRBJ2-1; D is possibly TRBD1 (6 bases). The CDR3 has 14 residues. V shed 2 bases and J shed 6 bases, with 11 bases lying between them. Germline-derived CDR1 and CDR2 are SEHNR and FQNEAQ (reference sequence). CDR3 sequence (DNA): TGTGCCAGCAGCTTAATGCAGGGGAGCAATGAGCAGTTCTTC. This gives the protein CASSLMQGSNEQFF.

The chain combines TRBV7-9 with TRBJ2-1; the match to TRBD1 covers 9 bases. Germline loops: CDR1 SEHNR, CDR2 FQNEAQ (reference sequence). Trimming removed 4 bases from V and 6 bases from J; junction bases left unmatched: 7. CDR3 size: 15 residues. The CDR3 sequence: CASSSGQGTINEQFF. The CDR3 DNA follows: TGTGCCAGCAGCTCCGGACAGGGGACTATCAATGAGCAGTTCTTC.